This TCR beta chain stems from a study of T cell changes during pregnancy in multiple sclerosis. V was trimmed by 4 bases and J by 3 bases, leaving 10 bases between them. The CDR3 runs to 13 residues. CDR1 is SQVTM and CDR2 is ANQGSEA in the germline V gene. This clone occurred once. Clones were sequenced by immunoSEQ multiplex PCR, and TCRdb holds only the in-frame ones, with some missing. The data hold 50,000 or so clones, with approximately 94% observed a single time. This TCR derives from a female donor with multiple sclerosis, enrolled in a pregnancy study. V usage is TRBV29-1 and J usage is TRBJ2-1; D is uncertain. The source material was CD4+ T cells from peripheral blood mononuclear cells, sampled before pregnancy. The CDR3 DNA reads TGCAGCGTTGGGCCAGATAACTACAATGAGCAGTTCTTC. Its protein is CSVGPDNYNEQFF.